This T cell receptor beta chain is drawn from a study of T cell responses to AZD1222 COVID-19 vaccine. The method was immunoSEQ multiplex PCR; TCRdb's version includes in-frame clones alone and lacks a portion of them. This sample has 84,000 or so clones; more than 70% occur once, and the top ten carry about 2%. Unmatched junction bases numbered 2, after V lost 2 bases and J lost 8 bases. Germline loops: CDR1 SGHNT, CDR2 YYREEE (reference sequence). This CDR3 contains 13 residues. This receptor was obtained from an adult in good health. V is TRBV5-4 and J is TRBJ2-1; 9 bases are a match to TRBD1. The sequences come from peripheral blood, collected on day 0 of AZD1222 vaccination. The chain's CDR3 is CASSLTGGYEQFF. CDR3 nucleotide sequence: TGTGCCAGCAGCTTAACAGGGGGCTATGAGCAGTTCTTC.